This entry is about one T cell receptor beta chain. The authors used Ficoll-Paque density gradient centrifugation to separate PBMCs. The input was more than 7.5 ml of fresh peripheral blood. This entry is derived from a study of Graves' ophthalmopathy and Graves' hyperthyroidism. This CDR3 is 16 amino acids long. Trimming removed 4 bases from V and 3 bases from J, with 18 bases in between. Germline CDR1 and CDR2: MNHEY and SVGAGI. As the template, RNA transcripts were used to amplify TCR beta CDR3 regions. Investigators did first-round RT-PCR with HTBI primers, then second-round multiplex PCR. MiXCR was run by TCRdb on the multiplex PCR reads, yielding one entry per CDR3 protein. The table includes under 250,000 distinct CDR3 sequences, over 25% detected once.

This sequence joins TRBV6-5 and TRBJ1-2; D is perhaps TRBD1 (5 bases). The sequenced material came from peripheral blood. The sequence derives from a man aged 45 to 65 with Graves' ophthalmopathy. The CDR3 spells CASSSSPGGRYYGYTF. CDR3 nucleotide sequence: TGTGCCAGCAGTTCCTCCCCTGGGGGAAGGTACTATGGCTACACCTTC.